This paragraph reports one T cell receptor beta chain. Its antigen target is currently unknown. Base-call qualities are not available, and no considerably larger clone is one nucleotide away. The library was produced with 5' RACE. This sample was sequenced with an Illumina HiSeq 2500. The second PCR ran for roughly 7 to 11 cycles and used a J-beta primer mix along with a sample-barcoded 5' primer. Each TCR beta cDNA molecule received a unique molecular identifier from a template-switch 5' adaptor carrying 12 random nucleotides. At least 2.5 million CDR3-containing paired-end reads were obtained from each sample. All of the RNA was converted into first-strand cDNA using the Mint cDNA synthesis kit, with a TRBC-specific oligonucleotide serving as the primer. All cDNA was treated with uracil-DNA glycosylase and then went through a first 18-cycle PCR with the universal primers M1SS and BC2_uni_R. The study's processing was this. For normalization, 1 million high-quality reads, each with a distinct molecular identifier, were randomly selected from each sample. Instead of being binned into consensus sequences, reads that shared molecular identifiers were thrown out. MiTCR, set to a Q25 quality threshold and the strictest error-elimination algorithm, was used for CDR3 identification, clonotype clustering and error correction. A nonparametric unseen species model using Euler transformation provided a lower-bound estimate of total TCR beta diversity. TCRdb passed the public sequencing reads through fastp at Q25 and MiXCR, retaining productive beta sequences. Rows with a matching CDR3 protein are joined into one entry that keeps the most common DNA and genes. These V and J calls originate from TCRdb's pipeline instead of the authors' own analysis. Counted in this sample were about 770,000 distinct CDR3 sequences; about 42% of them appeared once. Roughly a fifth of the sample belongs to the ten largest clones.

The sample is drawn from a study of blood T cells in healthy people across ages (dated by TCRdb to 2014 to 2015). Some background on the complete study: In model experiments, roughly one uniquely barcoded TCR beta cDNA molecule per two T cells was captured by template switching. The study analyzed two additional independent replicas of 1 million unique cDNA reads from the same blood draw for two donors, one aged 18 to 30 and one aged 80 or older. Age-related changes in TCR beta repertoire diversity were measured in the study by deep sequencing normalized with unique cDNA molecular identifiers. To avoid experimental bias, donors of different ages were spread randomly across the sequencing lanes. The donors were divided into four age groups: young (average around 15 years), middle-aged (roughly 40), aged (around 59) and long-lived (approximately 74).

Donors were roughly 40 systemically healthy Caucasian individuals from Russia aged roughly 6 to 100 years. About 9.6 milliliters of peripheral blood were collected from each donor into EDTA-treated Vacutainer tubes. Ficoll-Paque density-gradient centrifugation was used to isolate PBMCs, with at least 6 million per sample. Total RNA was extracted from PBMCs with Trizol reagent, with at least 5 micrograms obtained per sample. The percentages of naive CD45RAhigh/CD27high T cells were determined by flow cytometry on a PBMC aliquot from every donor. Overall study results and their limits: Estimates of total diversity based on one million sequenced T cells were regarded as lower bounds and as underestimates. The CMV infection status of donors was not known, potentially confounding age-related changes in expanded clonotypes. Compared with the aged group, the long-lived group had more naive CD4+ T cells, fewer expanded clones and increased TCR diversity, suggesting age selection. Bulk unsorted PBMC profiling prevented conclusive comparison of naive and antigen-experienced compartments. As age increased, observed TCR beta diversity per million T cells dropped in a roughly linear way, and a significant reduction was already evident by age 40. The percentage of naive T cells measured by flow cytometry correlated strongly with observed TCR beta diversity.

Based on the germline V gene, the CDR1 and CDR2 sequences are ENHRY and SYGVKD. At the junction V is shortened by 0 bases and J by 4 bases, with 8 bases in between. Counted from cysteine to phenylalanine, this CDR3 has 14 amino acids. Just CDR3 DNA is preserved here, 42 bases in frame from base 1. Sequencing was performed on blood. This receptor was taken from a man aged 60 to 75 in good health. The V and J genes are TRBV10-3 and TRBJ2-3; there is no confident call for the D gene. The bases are TGTGCCATCAGTGAGTCCCCTGGCCCAGATACGCAGTATTTT. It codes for CAISESPGPDTQYF.